These 4 T cell receptor beta chains share one sample of origin, sequenced in a study of T cells in Graves' hyperthyroidism and ophthalmopathy (dated by TCRdb to 2018 to 2020). The library came from multiplex PCR. Sequencing used an Illumina HiSeq 2000. Amplification of TCR beta CDR3 regions was carried out from RNA transcripts. A first-round RT-PCR of the TCR CDR3 used the HTBI primer set with the Qiagen OneStep RT-PCR kit. The public reads were quality trimmed at Q25 with fastp and then assembled into clones with MiXCR by TCRdb, keeping productive beta chains. Each entry is one CDR3 protein sequence, shown with its most common DNA and genes. The sample yields approximately 600,000 distinct CDR3 sequences; less than 25% were counted once. Together, the top ten hold under 35% of the sample. Material for sequencing was blood. The receptors here all came from a man younger than 40 with Graves' ophthalmopathy.

V is TRBV28 and J is TRBJ2-7; D perhaps matches TRBD1 (6 bases). This CDR3 comprises 12 residues. V was pared by 8 bases and J by 3 bases, with 11 bases between. The germline V gene encodes CDR1 MDHEN and CDR2 SYDVKM. CDR3 coding DNA: TGTGCCAGCTCAGCAGGGGACTACGAGCAGTACTTC. Translation gives CASSAGDYEQYF.

The chain recombines TRBV7-2 with TRBJ2-7; TRBD2 matches at 9 bases. The CDR3 sequence is 14 residues long. Germline CDR1 SGHTA, CDR2 FQGNSA. After removal of 5 bases from V and 4 bases from J, the junction contained 6 bases not matched to a gene. The CDR3 protein is CASSRASGAYEQYF. As DNA, the CDR3 is TGTGCCAGCAGCAGGGCTAGCGGGGCTTACGAGCAGTACTTC.

V gene TRBV6-1 combines with J gene TRBJ2-1, with 8 bases aligning to TRBD2. Per germline, CDR1 MNHNS and CDR2 SASEGT. This CDR3 contains 15 residues. J lost 4 bases, V lost 6 bases, and 8 bases had no gene match. CDR3 in amino acids: CASRPSGSGYNEQFF. DNA of the CDR3: TGTGCCAGCAGACCCAGCGGGAGTGGGTACAATGAGCAGTTCTTC.

This clonotype was seen a handful of times. The rearrangement uses TRBV24-1 and TRBJ2-1, with TRBD2 matching over 8 bases. The CDR3 consists of 16 residues. Looked up from germline, CDR1 is KGHDR and CDR2 is SFDVKD. After removal of 5 bases from V and 2 bases from J, the junction contained 7 bases not matched to a gene. CDR3: CATSGGERETYNEQFF. DNA for the CDR3: TGTGCCACCAGTGGGGGGGAGCGGGAGACCTACAATGAGCAGTTCTTC.